Following are 15 T cell receptor beta chains from one sample sequenced in a study of technical replicates of blood from a handful of donors. The assay was immunoSEQ multiplex PCR, and TCRdb's table has in-frame clones only and misses some. This table has about 81,000 clones, about 81% appearing once. What was sequenced was PBMCs. Source of these receptors: a human donor in good health. Some clones in this sample may be carry-over from other donors' samples.

V is TRBV5-1 and J is TRBJ2-1; 7 bases are shared with TRBD2. Per germline, CDR1 SGHRS and CDR2 YFSETQ. The CDR3 is made up of 16 amino acids. Trimming took 2 bases from V and 10 from J; bases not matched to a gene: 15. The CDR3 protein is CASSFKGTTPMEEQFF. CDR3 in DNA: TGCGCCAGCAGCTTTAAGGGGACTACCCCAATGGAGGAGCAGTTCTTC.

This clone showed up just a few times. This chain joins TRBV18 and TRBJ1-5; D not resolved. This CDR3 is built from 15 residues. V was cut by 2 bases and J by 7 bases, with 15 bases left in between. Germline V gene data show CDR1 as KGHSH and CDR2 as LQKENI. The CDR3 spells CASSPSAGRGQPQHF. As DNA, the CDR3 is TGTGCCAGCTCACCAAGCGCGGGGAGAGGCCAGCCCCAGCATTTT.

Comment on this clone: Other DNA sequences of this sample code for an identical CDR3. As DNA, the CDR3 is TGCGCCAGCAGCTTGGCCGGGGGTTACTCACCCCTCCACTTT. Amino acid sequence: CASSLAGGYSPLHF. V usage is TRBV5-1 and J usage is TRBJ1-6; D possibly corresponds to TRBD1 (5 bases). Trimming took 0 bases from V and 10 from J, leaving 11 bases between them. This CDR3 contains 14 residues. The germline V gene has CDR1 SGHRS and CDR2 YFSETQ.

CDR3 in amino acids: CASSVGRDGNTIYF. In DNA form, the CDR3 reads TGTGCCAGCAGCGTAGGCAGGGATGGAAACACCATATATTTT. V usage is TRBV9 and J usage is TRBJ1-3, with a tentative D call TRBD1 (5 bases). The CDR3 runs 14 residues. The V gene lost 0 bases and the J gene lost 3 bases, with 7 bases spanning the gap. Germline-derived CDR1 and CDR2 are SGDLS and YYNGEE.

The chain links TRBV6-5 to TRBJ2-7; 10 bases are a match to TRBD2. Trimming cost V 8 bases and J 4 bases; bases outside gene matches: 2. The length of the CDR3 is 12 residues. Germline loops: CDR1 MNHEY, CDR2 SVGAGI. CDR3 sequence reads: CASGLAVYEQYF. Here the CDR3 DNA reads TGTGCCAGCGGACTAGCGGTTTACGAGCAGTACTTC.

J is TRBJ1-1 and V is TRBV30; D is undetermined. The CDR3 spans 13 residues. The germline gives CDR1 GTSNPN, CDR2 SVGIG (reference sequence). Trimming shortened V by 8 bases and J by 0 bases, and 13 bases separated the two germline ends. CDR3 sequence (DNA): TGTGCCGGCCGAGGCAGTATGAACACTGAAGCTTTCTTT. Its protein product is CAGRGSMNTEAFF. Full variable domain (remainder filled in from reference TRBV30 and TRBJ1-1): SQTIHQWPATLVQPVGSPLSLECTVEGTSNPNLYWYRQAAGRGLQLLFYSVGIGQISSEVPQNLSASRPQDRQFILSSKKLLLSDSGFYLCAGRGSMNTEAFFGQGTRLTVV.

The gene calls are TRBV4-1 and TRBJ1-2; D ambiguous. The V gene's germline CDR1 is MGHRA and CDR2 YSYEKL. The V gene lost 0 bases and the J gene lost 5 bases, with 10 bases spanning the gap. This CDR3 has 14 amino acids. The chain's CDR3 is CASSQDTGGYGYTF. The CDR3 region has the DNA TGCGCCAGCAGCCAAGATACGGGAGGGTATGGCTACACCTTC.

This chain joins TRBV4-2 and TRBJ1-2, with TRBD1 as a possible D gene (6 bases). The length of the CDR3 is 15 residues. Trimming cost V 0 bases and J 0 bases, with 8 bases left between them. The germline gives CDR1 LGHNA, CDR2 YNFKEQ. The CDR3 bases are TGTGCCAGCAGCCAAGAGGGACACCCTAACTATGGCTACACCTTC. Its protein is CASSQEGHPNYGYTF.

V is TRBV27 and J is TRBJ2-5, with 10 bases that match TRBD2. There are 15 residues in the CDR3. The V gene's germline CDR1 is MNHEY and CDR2 SMNVEV (reference sequence). V shed 0 bases and J 5 bases; nucleotides not matched to a gene: 3. The CDR3 DNA reads as TGTGCCAGCAGTTTATCTAGCGGGGGGACGGAGACCCAGTACTTC. Protein: CASSLSSGGTETQYF.

V gene TRBV4-3 combines with J gene TRBJ1-2; no definite D call. CDR1 is LGHNA, CDR2 YSLEER, per germline. The CDR3 is 16 amino acids. Trimming cost V 0 bases and J 1 base, with 12 bases left between them. The CDR3 coding sequence is TGCGCCAGCAGCCAAGATATCCAGAAACATAACTATGGCTACACCTTC. Its protein product is CASSQDIQKHNYGYTF.

This chain uses TRBV25-1 with TRBJ2-3; TRBD2 is a possible D gene (5 bases). The CDR3 runs 17 residues. In germline, CDR1 is MGHDK, CDR2 SYGVNS. The V gene lost 3 bases and the J gene lost 1 base, with 17 bases spanning the gap. In nucleotides, the CDR3 is TGTGCCAGCAGTGATTATTTGGGAGCCCCTGGCACAGATACGCAGTATTTT. Protein product: CASSDYLGAPGTDTQYF.

This clone came up once. The J gene is TRBJ1-1, the V gene TRBV29-1; D call uncertain. From germline, CDR1 is SQVTM and CDR2 ANQGSEA. The CDR3 totals 11 residues. With 1 base removed from V and 8 bases from J, the gap between germline ends came to 8 bases. The CDR3 spells CSVEVVAEAFF. CDR3 coding DNA: TGCAGCGTTGAAGTGGTGGCAGAAGCTTTCTTT.

This chain links TRBV7-6 with TRBJ2-1, with 12 nucleotides matching TRBD2. The length of the CDR3 is 16 residues. Germline V gives CDR1 SGHVS, CDR2 FNYEAQ. With 4 bases clipped from V and 1 base from J, the junction kept 2 bases outside the gene matches. CDR3 region: CASSSLAGGSYNEQFF. The CDR3, as DNA: TGTGCCAGCAGCTCACTAGCGGGAGGTTCCTACAATGAGCAGTTCTTC.

The rearrangement links TRBV27 to TRBJ1-1; D is perhaps TRBD1 (5 bases). This CDR3 spans 13 amino acids. The germline gives CDR1 MNHEY, CDR2 SMNVEV (reference sequence). V was shortened by 2 bases and J by 3 bases, with 7 bases between the two germline ends. CDR3 residues: CASSLGAHTEAFF. The CDR3 DNA reads as TGTGCCAGCAGTTTAGGGGCCCACACTGAAGCTTTCTTT.

This sequence joins TRBV5-1 and TRBJ2-1, with 7 nucleotides matching TRBD1. The CDR3 runs to 14 residues. Germline loops: CDR1 SGHRS, CDR2 YFSETQ. With 3 bases clipped from V and 4 bases from J, the junction kept 4 bases outside the gene matches. In nucleotides, the CDR3 is TGCGCCAGCAGCTCGGGACAGCTTTACAATGAGCAGTTCTTC. Its translation: CASSSGQLYNEQFF.